In this sample, the clone carrying this T cell receptor (beta chain) turned up many times. The antigen is not known. These data are taken from a study of human T cells and chemical hapten exposure. Across the whole study: Among samples, TCR yields varied mainly because of small differences in pooled library volume.

Whole-study results and caveats: Sensitizing to DPC left TCRs with a frequency above 1 in 1000 unaltered.

This CDR3 spans 12 amino acids. CDR1 is SQVTM and CDR2 is ANQGSEA in the germline V gene. The V and J ends lost 6 bases and 8 bases respectively, with 14 bases between them. Stated time point: healthy volunteer bleed at 6 weeks. Total RNA was isolated from unfractionated whole blood. Individual cDNA molecules each carried unique molecular identifiers attached by the library. As handled by the study authors: TCRs per sample had a median of approximately 88,000 and ranged from about 23,224 to 750,000. MiXCR, applied by TCRdb to the RACE reads, yields one record per CDR3 protein. These V and J calls are TCRdb output, not the study's own analysis. The sample includes approximately 81,000 distinct CDR3 sequences, over 8.5% of them seen just once.

The sequenced sample was whole blood. V usage is TRBV29-1 and J usage is TRBJ2-1; TRBD1 might be the D (6 bases). The source of this sequence is a male donor in good health. Some clones in this sample may be carry-over from other donors' samples. The CDR3 DNA is TGCAGCGTCTCCAGGGGTGGGGATGAGCAGTTCTTC. As protein: CSVSRGGDEQFF.